This TCR beta chain was observed in a study of PD-1 blockade in classical Hodgkin lymphoma. The assay was immunoSEQ multiplex PCR, and TCRdb's table has in-frame clones only and misses some. The sample lists some 20,000 clones, around 64% seen once, with around 15% in the top ten. Brentuximab vedotin exposure varied, and every patient relapsed after autologous stem cell transplantation. From germline, CDR1 is SGHRS and CDR2 YFSETQ. CDR3 length equals 15 residues. The V gene end was trimmed by 5 bases and the J gene end by 5 bases; junction bases not matched to a gene: 11. This TCR was sampled from a human donor with classical Hodgkin lymphoma. Specimen: peripheral blood mononuclear cells (PBMCs), collected at baseline. This chain joins TRBV5-1 and TRBJ2-7; 9 bases map to TRBD2. The CDR3 region is CASRRNSGRGDEQYF. The CDR3 DNA follows: TGCGCCAGCAGGAGGAATAGCGGGAGAGGAGACGAGCAGTACTTC.